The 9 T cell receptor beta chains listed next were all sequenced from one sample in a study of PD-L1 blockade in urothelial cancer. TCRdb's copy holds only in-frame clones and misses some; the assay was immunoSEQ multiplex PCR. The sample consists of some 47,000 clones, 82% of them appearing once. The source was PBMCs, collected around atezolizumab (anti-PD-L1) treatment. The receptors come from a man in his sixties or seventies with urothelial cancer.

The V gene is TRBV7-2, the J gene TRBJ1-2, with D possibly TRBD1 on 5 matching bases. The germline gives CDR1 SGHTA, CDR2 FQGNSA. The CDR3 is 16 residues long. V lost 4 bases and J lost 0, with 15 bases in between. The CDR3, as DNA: TGTGCCAGCAGCTCCTTCAAACAGGTCGCTAACTATGGCTACACCTTC. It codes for CASSSFKQVANYGYTF.

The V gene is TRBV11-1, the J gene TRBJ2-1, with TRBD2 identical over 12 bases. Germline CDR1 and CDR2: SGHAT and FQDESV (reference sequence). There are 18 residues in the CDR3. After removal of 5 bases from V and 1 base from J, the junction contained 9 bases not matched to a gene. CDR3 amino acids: CASSPPVLAGGSYNEQFF. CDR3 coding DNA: TGTGCCAGCAGCCCCCCCGTGCTAGCGGGAGGGTCCTACAATGAGCAGTTCTTC.

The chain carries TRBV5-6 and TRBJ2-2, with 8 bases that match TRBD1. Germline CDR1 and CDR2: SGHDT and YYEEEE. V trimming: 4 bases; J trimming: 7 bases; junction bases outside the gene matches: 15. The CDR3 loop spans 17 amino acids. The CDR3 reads CASSVQDRVKSYGELFF. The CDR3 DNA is TGTGCCAGCAGCGTCCAGGACAGGGTGAAGTCCTACGGGGAGCTGTTTTTT.

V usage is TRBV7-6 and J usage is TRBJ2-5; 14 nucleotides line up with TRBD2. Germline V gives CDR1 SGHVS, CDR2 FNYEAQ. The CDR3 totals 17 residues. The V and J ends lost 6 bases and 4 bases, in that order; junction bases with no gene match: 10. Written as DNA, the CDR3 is TGTGCCAGCAGTTTTCCGGGACTAGCGGGGGCAGGAGAGACCCAGTACTTC. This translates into CASSFPGLAGAGETQYF.

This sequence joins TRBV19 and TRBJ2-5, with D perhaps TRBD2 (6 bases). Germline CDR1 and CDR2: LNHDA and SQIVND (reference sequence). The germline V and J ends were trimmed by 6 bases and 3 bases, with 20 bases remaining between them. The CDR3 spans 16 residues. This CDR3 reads CASRRTGLGVEETQYF. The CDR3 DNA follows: TGTGCCAGTAGACGGACGGGACTGGGGGTGGAAGAGACCCAGTACTTC.

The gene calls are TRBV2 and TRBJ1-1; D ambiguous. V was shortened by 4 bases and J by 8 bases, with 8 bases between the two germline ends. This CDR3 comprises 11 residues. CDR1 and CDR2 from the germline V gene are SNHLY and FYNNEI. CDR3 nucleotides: TGTGCCAGCAGTGTGAGGGCAGAAGCTTTCTTT. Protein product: CASSVRAEAFF.

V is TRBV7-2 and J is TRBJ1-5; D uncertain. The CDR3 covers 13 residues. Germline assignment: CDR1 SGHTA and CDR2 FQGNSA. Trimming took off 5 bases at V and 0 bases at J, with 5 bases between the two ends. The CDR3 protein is CASSPSSNQPQHF. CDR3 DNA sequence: TGTGCCAGCAGCCCTAGTAGCAATCAGCCCCAGCATTTT.

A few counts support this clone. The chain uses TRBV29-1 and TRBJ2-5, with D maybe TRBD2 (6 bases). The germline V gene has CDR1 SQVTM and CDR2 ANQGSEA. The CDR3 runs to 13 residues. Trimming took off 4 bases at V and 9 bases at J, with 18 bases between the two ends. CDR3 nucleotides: TGCAGCGTTGCGGGACTCCTAGGGGCCGCCCAGTACTTC. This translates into CSVAGLLGAAQYF.

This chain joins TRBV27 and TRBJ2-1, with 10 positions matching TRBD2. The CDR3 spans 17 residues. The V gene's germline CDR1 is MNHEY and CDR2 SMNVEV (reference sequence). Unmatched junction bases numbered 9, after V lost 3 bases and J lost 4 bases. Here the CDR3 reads CASSLASGRVGYNEQFF. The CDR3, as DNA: TGTGCCAGCAGTTTGGCTAGCGGGAGAGTGGGGTACAATGAGCAGTTCTTC.